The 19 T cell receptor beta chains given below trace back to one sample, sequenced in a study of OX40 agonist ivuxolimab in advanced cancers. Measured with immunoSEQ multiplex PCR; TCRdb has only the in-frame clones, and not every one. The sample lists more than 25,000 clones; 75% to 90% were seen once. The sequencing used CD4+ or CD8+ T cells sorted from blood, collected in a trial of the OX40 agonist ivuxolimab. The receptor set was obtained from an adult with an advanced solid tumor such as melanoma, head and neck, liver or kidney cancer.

The chain's CDR3 is CASSSGPGSHPAYNEQFF. DNA for the CDR3: TGTGCCAGCAGCTCGGGACCCGGTTCCCACCCGGCCTACAATGAGCAGTTCTTC. V gene TRBV5-6 combines with J gene TRBJ2-1; D possibly uses TRBD1 or TRBD2 (5 bases each). Trimming pared 3 bases from V and 2 bases from J, leaving 21 bases between. The CDR3 sequence is 18 residues long. CDR1 SGHDT and CDR2 YYEEEE come from the germline V gene.

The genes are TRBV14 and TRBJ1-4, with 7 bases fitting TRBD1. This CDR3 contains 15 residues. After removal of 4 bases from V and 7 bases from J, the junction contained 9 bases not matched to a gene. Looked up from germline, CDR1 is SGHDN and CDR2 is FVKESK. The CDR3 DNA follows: TGTGCCAGCAGCCCCCGGACAGGATTGAGTGAAAAACTGTTTTTT. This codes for CASSPRTGLSEKLFF.

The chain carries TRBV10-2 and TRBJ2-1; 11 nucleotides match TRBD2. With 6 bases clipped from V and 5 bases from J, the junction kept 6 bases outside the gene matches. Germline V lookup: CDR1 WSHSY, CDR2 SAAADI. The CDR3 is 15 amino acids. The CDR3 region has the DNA TGCGCCAGCAGACTACCGGGACTAGCGGACAATGAGCAGTTCTTC. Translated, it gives CASRLPGLADNEQFF.

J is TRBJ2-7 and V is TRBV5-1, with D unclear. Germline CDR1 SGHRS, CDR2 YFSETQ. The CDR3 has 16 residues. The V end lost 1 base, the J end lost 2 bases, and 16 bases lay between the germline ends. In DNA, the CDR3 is TGCGCCAGCAGCTTGTACCCATCGCCGATCGCCTACGAGCAGTACTTC. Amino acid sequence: CASSLYPSPIAYEQYF.

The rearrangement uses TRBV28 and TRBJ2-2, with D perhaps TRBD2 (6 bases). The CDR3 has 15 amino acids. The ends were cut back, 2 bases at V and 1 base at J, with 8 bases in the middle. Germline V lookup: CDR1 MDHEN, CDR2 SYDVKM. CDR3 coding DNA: TGTGCCAGCAGTTTAGGGGGACTGAACACCGGGGAGCTGTTTTTT. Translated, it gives CASSLGGLNTGELFF.

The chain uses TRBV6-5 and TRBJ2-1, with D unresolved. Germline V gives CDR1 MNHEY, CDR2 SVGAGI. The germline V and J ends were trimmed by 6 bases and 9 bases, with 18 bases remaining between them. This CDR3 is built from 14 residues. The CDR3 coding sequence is TGTGCCAGCAGCGATCCCGGGTTCTCGGCTGAGCAGTTCTTC. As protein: CASSDPGFSAEQFF.

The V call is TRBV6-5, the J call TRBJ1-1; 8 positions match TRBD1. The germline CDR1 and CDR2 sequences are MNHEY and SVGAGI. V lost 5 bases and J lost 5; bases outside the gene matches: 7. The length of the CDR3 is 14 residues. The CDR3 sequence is CASSDTGQGTEAFF. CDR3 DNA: TGTGCCAGCAGTGACACTGGACAGGGAACTGAAGCTTTCTTT.

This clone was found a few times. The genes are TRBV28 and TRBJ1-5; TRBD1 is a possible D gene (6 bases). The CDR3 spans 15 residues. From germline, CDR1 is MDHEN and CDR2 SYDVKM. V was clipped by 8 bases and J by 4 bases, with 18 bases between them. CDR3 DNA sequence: TGTGCCAGCGGTCCCCACGGGACACCTAATCAGCCCCAGCATTTT. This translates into CASGPHGTPNQPQHF. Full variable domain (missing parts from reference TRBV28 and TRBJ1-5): DVKVTQSSRYLVKRTGEKVFLECVQDMDHENMFWYRQDPGLGLRLIYFSYDVKMKEKGDIPEGYSVSREKKERFSLILESASTNQTSMYLCASGPHGTPNQPQHFGDGTRLSIL.

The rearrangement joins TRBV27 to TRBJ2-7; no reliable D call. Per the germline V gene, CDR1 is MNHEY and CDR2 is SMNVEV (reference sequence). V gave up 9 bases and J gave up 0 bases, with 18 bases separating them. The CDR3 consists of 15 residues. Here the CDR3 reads CASKTFQKSSYEQYF. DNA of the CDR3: TGTGCCAGTAAGACCTTCCAGAAAAGCTCCTACGAGCAGTACTTC.

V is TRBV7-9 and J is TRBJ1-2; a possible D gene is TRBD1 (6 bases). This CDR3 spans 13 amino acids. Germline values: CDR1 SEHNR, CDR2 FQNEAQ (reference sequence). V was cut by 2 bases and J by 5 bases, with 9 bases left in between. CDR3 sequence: CASSLQGWYGYTF. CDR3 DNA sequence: TGTGCCAGCAGCTTACAGGGGTGGTATGGCTACACCTTC.

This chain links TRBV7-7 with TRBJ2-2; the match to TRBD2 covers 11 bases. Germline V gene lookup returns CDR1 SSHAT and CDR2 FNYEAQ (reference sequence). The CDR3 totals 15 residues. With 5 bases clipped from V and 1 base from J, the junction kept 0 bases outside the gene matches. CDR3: CASSGTSGNTGELFF. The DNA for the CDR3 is TGTGCCAGCAGCGGGACTAGCGGGAACACCGGGGAGCTGTTTTTT. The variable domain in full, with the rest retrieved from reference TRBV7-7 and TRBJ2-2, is GAGVSQSPRYKVTKRGQDVTLRCDPISSHATLYWYQQALGQGPEFLTYFNYEAQPDKSGLPSDRFSAERPEGSISTLTIQRTEQRDSAMYRCASSGTSGNTGELFFGEGSRLTVL.

The chain's CDR3 is CASSLGTGNQPQHF. In DNA form, the CDR3 reads TGTGCCAGCAGCTTGGGGACGGGCAATCAGCCCCAGCATTTT. The chain joins TRBV5-6 to TRBJ1-5; D unclear. The CDR3 sequence is 14 residues long. The V and J ends lost 0 bases and 2 bases respectively, with 6 bases between them. Germline-derived CDR1 and CDR2 are SGHDT and YYEEEE.

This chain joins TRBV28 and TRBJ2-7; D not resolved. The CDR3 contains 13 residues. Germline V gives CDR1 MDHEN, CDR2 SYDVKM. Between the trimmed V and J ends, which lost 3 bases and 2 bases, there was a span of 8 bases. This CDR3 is CASSFGTAYEQYF. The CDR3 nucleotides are TGTGCCAGCAGTTTCGGTACAGCCTACGAGCAGTACTTC. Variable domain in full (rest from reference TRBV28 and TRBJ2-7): DVKVTQSSRYLVKRTGEKVFLECVQDMDHENMFWYRQDPGLGLRLIYFSYDVKMKEKGDIPEGYSVSREKKERFSLILESASTNQTSMYLCASSFGTAYEQYFGPGTRLTVT.

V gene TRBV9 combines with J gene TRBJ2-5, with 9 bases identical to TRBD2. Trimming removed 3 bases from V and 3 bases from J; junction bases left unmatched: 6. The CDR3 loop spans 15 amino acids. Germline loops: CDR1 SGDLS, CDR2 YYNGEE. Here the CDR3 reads CASSEELAGKETQYF. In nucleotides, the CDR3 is TGTGCCAGCAGCGAGGAGCTAGCGGGAAAAGAGACCCAGTACTTC.

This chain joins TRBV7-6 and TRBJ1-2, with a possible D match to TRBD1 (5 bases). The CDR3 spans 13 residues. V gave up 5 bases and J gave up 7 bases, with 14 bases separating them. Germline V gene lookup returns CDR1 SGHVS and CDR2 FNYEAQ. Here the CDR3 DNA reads TGTGCCAGCAGCAGCTCTCAGGGCGCTGGCTACACCTTC. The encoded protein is CASSSSQGAGYTF.

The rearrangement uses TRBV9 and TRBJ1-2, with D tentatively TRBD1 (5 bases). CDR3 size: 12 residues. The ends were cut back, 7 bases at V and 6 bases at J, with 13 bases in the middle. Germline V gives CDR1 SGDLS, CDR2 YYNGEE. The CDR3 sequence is CASRKGQDGYTF. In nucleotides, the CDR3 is TGTGCCAGCCGGAAGGGGCAAGATGGCTACACCTTC. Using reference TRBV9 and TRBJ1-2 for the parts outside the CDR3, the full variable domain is DSGVTQTPKHLITATGQRVTLRCSPRSGDLSVYWYQQSLDQGLQFLIQYYNGEERAKGNILERFSAQQFPDLHSELNLSSLELGDSALYFCASRKGQDGYTFGSGTRLTVV.

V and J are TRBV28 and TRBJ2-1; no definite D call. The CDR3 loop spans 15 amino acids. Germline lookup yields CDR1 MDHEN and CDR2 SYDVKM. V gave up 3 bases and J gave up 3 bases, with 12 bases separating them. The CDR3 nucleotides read TGTGCCAGCAGTTTGTGGGGTGAGCTCTACAATGAGCAGTTCTTC. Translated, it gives CASSLWGELYNEQFF.

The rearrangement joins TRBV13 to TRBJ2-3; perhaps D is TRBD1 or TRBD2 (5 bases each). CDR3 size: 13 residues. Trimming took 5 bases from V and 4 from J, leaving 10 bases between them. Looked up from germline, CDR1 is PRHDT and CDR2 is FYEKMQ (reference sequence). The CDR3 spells CASSVGRSDTQYF. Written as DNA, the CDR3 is TGTGCCAGCAGCGTGGGACGATCAGATACGCAGTATTTT. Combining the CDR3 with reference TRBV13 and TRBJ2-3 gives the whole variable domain AAGVIQSPRHLIKEKRETATLKCYPIPRHDTVYWYQQGPGQDPQFLISFYEKMQSDKGSIPDRFSAQQFSDYHSELNMSSLELGDSALYFCASSVGRSDTQYFGPGTRLTVL.

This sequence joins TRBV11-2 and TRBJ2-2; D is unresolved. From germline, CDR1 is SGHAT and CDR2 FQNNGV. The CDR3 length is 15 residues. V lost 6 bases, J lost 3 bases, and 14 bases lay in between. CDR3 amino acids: CASRNTEFHTGELFF. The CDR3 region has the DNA TGTGCCAGCAGGAACACGGAGTTCCACACCGGGGAGCTGTTTTTT. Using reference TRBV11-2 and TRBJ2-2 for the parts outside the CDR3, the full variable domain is EAGVAQSPRYKIIEKRQSVAFWCNPISGHATLYWYQQILGQGPKLLIQFQNNGVVDDSQLPKDRFSAERLKGVDSTLKIQPAKLEDSAVYLCASRNTEFHTGELFFGEGSRLTVL.